What follows is one TCR beta chain and its context. These data belong to a study of blood T cell repertoires in COVID-19. Study-level background: The cDNA or gDNA used as material had been derived from T cells, B-cell-depleted T cells, or PBMCs.

Clinical history reported by participants formed the basis on which cohorts were assigned. Exposed participants encountered a COVID-19 case during the 2 weeks preceding study entry. Original analysis: Cell counts per sample came from amplifying reference gene primers. Produced via immunoSEQ multiplex PCR; TCRdb's table is partial and in-frame only. V and J calls plus clone size are reproduced from that table; the DNA served to infer D and trimming. The table lists about 260,000 clones, 88% of them singletons, with about 3.1% in the top ten. Germline V gene lookup returns CDR1 MNHEY and CDR2 SMNVEV (reference sequence). Between the trimmed V and J ends, which lost 2 bases and 0 bases, there was a span of 14 bases. This CDR3 region has 17 residues.

The source material was PBMCs or T cells enriched from blood (not recorded which). The V gene is TRBV27, the J gene TRBJ1-5; possible D gene TRBD1, 6 bases. The receptor comes from a woman aged 40 to 50 who had been exposed to COVID-19. The CDR3 sequence is CASSLRGGPYSNQPQHF. The CDR3 region has the DNA TGTGCCAGCAGTTTAAGGGGGGGCCCCTATAGCAATCAGCCCCAGCATTTT.